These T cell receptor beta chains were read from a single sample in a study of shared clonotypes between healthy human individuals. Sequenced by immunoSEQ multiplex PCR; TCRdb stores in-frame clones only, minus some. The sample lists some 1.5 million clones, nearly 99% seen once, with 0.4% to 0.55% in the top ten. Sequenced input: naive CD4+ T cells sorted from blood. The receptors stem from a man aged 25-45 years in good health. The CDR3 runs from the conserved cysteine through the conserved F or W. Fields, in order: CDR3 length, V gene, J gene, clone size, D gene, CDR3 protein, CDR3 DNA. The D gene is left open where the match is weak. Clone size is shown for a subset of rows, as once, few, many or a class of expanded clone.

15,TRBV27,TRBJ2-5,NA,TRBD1,CASSEPGTGGNTQYF,TGTGCCAGCAGTGAGCCCGGGACAGGGGGCAATACCCAGTACTTC
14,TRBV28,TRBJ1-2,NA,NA,CASSPPGANYGYTF,TGTGCCAGCAGCCCCCCAGGGGCCAACTATGGCTACACCTTC
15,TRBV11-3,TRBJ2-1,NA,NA,CASSLQGSSYNEQFF,TGTGCCAGCAGCTTACAGGGTAGCTCCTACAATGAGCAGTTCTTC
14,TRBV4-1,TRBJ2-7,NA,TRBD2,CASSRTRVSYEQYF,TGCGCCAGCAGCCGGACTAGAGTGTCCTACGAGCAGTACTTC
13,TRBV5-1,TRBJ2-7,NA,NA,CASSRLTTYEQYF,TGCGCCAGCAGCCGTTTAACTACCTACGAGCAGTACTTC
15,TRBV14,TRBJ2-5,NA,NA,CASSPGQQTQETQYF,TGTGCCAGCAGCCCGGGACAACAAACACAAGAGACCCAGTACTTC
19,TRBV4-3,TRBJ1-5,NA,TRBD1,CASSLHDSLTGDSNQPQHF,TGCGCCAGCAGCCTCCATGACAGCCTGACAGGGGATAGCAATCAGCCCCAGCATTTT
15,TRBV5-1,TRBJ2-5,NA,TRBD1,CASSFGQGRRETQYF,TGCGCCAGCAGCTTCGGACAGGGACGGAGAGAGACCCAGTACTTC
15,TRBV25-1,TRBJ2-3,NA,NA,CASSIPSAVPDTQYF,TGTGCCAGCAGCATCCCTTCGGCGGTGCCAGATACGCAGTATTTT
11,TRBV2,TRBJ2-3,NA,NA,CASSASDTQYF,TGTGCCAGCAGCGCTTCAGATACGCAGTATTTT
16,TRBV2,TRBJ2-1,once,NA,CASSESVPLAGNEQFF,TGTGCCAGCAGTGAGTCTGTTCCCCTAGCAGGCAATGAGCAGTTCTTC
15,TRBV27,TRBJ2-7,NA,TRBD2,CASSYSGGRADEQYF,TGTGCCAGCAGTTACTCTGGTGGGAGGGCCGACGAGCAGTACTTC
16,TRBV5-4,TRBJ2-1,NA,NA,CASSLGTVSRYNEQFF,TGTGCCAGCAGCTTGGGTACCGTGAGTAGGTACAATGAGCAGTTCTTC
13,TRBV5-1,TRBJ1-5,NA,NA,CASSSGTYQPQHF,TGCGCCAGCAGCTCGGGGACCTATCAGCCCCAGCATTTT
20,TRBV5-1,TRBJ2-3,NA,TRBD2,CASSLRSRTSRRGITDTQYF,TGCGCCAGCAGCTTGAGGTCCCGGACTAGCAGAAGAGGAATCACAGATACGCAGTATTTT
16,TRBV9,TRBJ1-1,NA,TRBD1,CASSHGTGGKGTEAFF,TGTGCCAGCAGCCACGGGACAGGGGGTAAGGGCACTGAAGCTTTCTTT
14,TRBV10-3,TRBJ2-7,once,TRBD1,CAITRDRGPYEQYF,TGTGCCATCACCCGGGACAGGGGGCCCTACGAGCAGTACTTC
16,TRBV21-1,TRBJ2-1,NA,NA,CASSKPGRVLPNEQFF,TGTGCCAGCAGCAAACCGGGTCGGGTTTTGCCTAATGAGCAGTTCTTC
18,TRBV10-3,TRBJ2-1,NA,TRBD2,CAISGGLAGNSGYNEQFF,TGTGCCATCAGTGGGGGACTAGCGGGAAATTCGGGCTACAATGAGCAGTTCTTC
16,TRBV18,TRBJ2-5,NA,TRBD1,CASSLQQDREQETQYF,TGTGCCAGCTCACTACAGCAGGACAGGGAGCAAGAGACCCAGTACTTC
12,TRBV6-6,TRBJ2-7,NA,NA,CASSYMGGGLYF,TGTGCCAGCAGTTACATGGGGGGCGGACTGTACTTC
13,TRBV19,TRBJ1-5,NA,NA,CASSPSGDQPQHF,TGTGCCAGTAGCCCCTCTGGTGATCAGCCCCAGCATTTT
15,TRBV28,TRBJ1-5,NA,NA,CASRTFVWANQPQHF,TGTGCCAGCCGTACGTTTGTGTGGGCCAATCAGCCCCAGCATTTT
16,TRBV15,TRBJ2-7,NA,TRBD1,CATSRDWRTGGYEQYF,TGTGCCACCAGCAGAGATTGGCGGACAGGGGGATACGAGCAGTACTTC
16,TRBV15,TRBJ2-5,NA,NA,CATSREVGRGQETQYF,TGTGCCACCAGCAGAGAAGTAGGGCGGGGACAAGAGACCCAGTACTTC
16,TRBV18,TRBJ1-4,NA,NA,CASSRERQTSNEKLFF,TGTGCCAGCTCACGAGAAAGACAGACGAGTAATGAAAAACTGTTTTTT
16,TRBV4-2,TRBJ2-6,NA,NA,CASSPAQNSGANVLTF,TGTGCCAGCAGCCCGGCTCAGAATTCTGGGGCCAACGTCCTGACTTTC
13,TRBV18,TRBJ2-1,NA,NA,CASSPPGYNEQFF,TGTGCCAGCTCACCACCGGGCTACAATGAGCAGTTCTTC
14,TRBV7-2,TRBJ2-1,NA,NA,CASSSWTSGNEQFF,TGTGCCAGCAGCTCCTGGACCTCAGGCAATGAGCAGTTCTTC